This T cell receptor beta chain was observed in a study of T cell responses to AZD1222 COVID-19 vaccine. Notes on the study in general: None of the repertoires were sampled until the peak T cell response had passed.

Worth noting for this clone: Its antigen remains unidentified.

Some clones are missing from TCRdb's copy, which holds only in-frame ones; the method was immunoSEQ multiplex PCR. The table includes 100,000 to 150,000 clones, 75% to 90% detected once. There are 16 residues in the CDR3. The junction had 12 bases not matched to a gene; V was cut back by 5 bases and J by 4 bases. Per the germline V gene, CDR1 is SNHLY and CDR2 is FYNNEI. The sequence came from an adult who received the AZD1222 COVID-19 vaccine. Sequencing was performed on peripheral blood, taken 28 days after the second AZD1222 dose. The rearrangement uses TRBV2 and TRBJ2-3; TRBD1 agrees at 7 bases. DNA for the CDR3: TGTGCCAGCAGTTTTACAGGGGCTCTCCCCGCAGATACGCAGTATTTT. Translated: CASSFTGALPADTQYF.